This TCR beta chain was found in a study of blood T cell repertoires in COVID-19. In the study overall: Acute-phase and convalescent COVID-19 samples originated in the United States, Italy and Spain. T cells, B-cell-depleted T cells, or PBMCs supplied cDNA or gDNA.

In the original analysis: Nucleated cell counts were estimated from reference gene primer amplification. Using immunoSEQ multiplex PCR, the repertoire was profiled, and TCRdb retains in-frame clones only, with some absent. V, J and clone size are taken as reported in that table, and D and trimming were inferred from the DNA itself. The table records about 150,000 clones, around 91% of them present only once. Trimming took 2 bases from V and 1 from J, leaving 5 bases between them. The CDR3 spans 13 residues. CDR1 is MNHNS, CDR2 SASEGT, per germline. The clonotype comes from a woman aged 40 to 49 with acute or convalescent COVID-19. Material: peripheral blood. This rearrangement joins TRBV6-1 to TRBJ1-1; D not resolved. The CDR3 loop is CASSENRNTEAFF. The CDR3 DNA is TGTGCCAGCAGTGAAAACAGGAACACTGAAGCTTTCTTT.